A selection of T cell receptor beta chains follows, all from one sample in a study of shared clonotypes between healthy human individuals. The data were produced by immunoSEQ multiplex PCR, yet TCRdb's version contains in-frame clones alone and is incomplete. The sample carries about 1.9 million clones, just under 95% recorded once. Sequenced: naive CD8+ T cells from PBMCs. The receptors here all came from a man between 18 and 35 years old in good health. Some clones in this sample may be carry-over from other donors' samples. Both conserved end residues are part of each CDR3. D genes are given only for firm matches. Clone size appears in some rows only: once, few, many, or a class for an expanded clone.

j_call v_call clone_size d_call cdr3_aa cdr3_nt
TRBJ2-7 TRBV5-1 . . CASSVGPGVPPYEQYF TGCGCCAGCAGCGTTGGTCCGGGGGTTCCTCCCTACGAGCAGTACTTC
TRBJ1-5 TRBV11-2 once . CASSFSRNQPQHF TGTGCCAGCAGCTTTTCACGGAATCAGCCCCAGCATTTT
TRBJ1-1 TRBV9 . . CASSVVVGTEAFF TGTGCCAGCAGCGTAGTTGTGGGCACTGAAGCTTTCTTT
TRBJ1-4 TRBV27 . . CASSPTANNEKLFF TGTGCCAGCAGCCCGACAGCGAATAATGAAAAACTGTTTTTT
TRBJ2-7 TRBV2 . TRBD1 CASKDRGFLYEQYF TGTGCCAGCAAGGACAGGGGGTTTCTCTACGAGCAGTACTTC
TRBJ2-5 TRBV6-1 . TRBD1 CASTMDRVGAQYF TGTGCCAGCACCATGGACAGGGTGGGGGCCCAGTACTTC
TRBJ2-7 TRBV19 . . CASSIGGNEQYF TGTGCCAGTAGTATAGGGGGGAACGAGCAGTACTTC
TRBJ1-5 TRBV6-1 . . CASSEGMGTSNQPQHF TGTGCCAGCAGTGAAGGTATGGGTACGAGCAATCAGCCCCAGCATTTT
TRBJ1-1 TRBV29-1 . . CSAFGGPIPMNTEAFF TGCAGCGCCTTCGGAGGTCCTATACCCATGAACACTGAAGCTTTCTTT
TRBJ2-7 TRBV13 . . CASSMDYEQYF TGTGCCAGCAGCATGGACTACGAGCAGTACTTC
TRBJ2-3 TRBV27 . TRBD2 CASAKGSGRVPDTQYF TGTGCCAGCGCCAAAGGTAGCGGGAGGGTCCCAGATACGCAGTATTTT
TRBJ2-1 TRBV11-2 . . CASSFLATYNEQFF TGTGCCAGCAGCTTTCTAGCAACCTACAATGAGCAGTTCTTC
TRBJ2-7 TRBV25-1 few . CASSDDPEGHEQYF TGTGCCAGCAGTGATGACCCGGAGGGGCACGAGCAGTACTTC
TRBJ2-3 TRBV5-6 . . CASSINQGGTDTQYF TGTGCCAGCAGTATTAATCAGGGGGGGACAGATACGCAGTATTTT
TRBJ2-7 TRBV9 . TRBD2 CASSRGLVYEQYF TGTGCCAGCAGCAGGGGACTAGTCTACGAGCAGTACTTC
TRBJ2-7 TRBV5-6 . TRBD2 CASSPPGLAATYEQYF TGTGCCAGCAGTCCACCCGGACTAGCGGCTACCTACGAGCAGTACTTC